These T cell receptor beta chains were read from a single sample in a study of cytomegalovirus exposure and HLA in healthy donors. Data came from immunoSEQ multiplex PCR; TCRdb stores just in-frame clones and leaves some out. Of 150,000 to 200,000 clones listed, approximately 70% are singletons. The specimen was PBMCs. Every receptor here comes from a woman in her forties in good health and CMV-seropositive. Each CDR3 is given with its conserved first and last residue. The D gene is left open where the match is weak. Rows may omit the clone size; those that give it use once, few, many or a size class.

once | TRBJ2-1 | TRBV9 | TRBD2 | CASSVSLAGGYNEQFF | TGTGCCAGCAGCGTCTCACTAGCGGGGGGATACAATGAGCAGTTCTTC
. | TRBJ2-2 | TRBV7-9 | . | CASSQGPTGELFF | TGTGCCAGCAGCCAGGGGCCGACCGGGGAGCTGTTTTTT
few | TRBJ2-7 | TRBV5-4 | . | CASSSTTTNGEQYF | TGTGCCAGCAGTTCTACTACGACCAATGGCGAGCAGTACTTC
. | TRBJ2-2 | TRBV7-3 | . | CASSLWSGNTGELFF | TGTGCCAGCAGCTTATGGTCGGGGAACACCGGGGAGCTGTTTTTT
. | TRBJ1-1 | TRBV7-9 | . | CASSPRQVIDTEAFF | TGTGCCAGCAGCCCCAGACAGGTGATCGACACTGAAGCTTTCTTT
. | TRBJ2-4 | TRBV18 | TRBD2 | CASSHTSGGHIQYF | TGTGCCAGCTCACACACTAGCGGGGGTCACATTCAGTACTTC
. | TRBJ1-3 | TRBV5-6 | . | CASSLNGPLGNTIYF | TGTGCCAGCAGCTTGAACGGTCCTCTCGGAAACACCATATATTTT
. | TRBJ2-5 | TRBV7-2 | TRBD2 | CASSPGLAGGQETQYF | TGTGCCAGCAGCCCAGGACTAGCGGGAGGGCAAGAGACCCAGTACTTC
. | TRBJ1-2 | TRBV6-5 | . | CASSYIRDPNYGYPF | TGTGCCAGCAGTTACATCAGGGATCCTAACTATGGCTACCCCTTC
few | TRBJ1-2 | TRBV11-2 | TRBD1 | CASSRDRDGGYTF | TGTGCCAGCAGCAGGGACAGGGACGGGGGCTACACCTTC
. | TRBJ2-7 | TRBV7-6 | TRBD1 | CASSLGGQGAYEQYF | TGTGCCAGCAGCTTAGGGGGACAGGGAGCGTACGAGCAGTACTTC
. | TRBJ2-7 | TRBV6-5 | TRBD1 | CASRTGTAVSYEQYF | TGTGCCAGTCGTACCGGGACAGCTGTCTCCTACGAGCAGTACTTC
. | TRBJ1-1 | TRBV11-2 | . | CASSLDGGFGTEAFF | TGTGCCAGCAGCTTAGACGGGGGTTTCGGCACTGAAGCTTTCTTT
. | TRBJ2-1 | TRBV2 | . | CASSPILNRGGHNEQFF | TGTGCCAGCAGCCCCATTCTTAACAGGGGGGGACACAATGAGCAGTTCTTC
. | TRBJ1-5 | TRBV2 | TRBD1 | CASRGQGDLVANQPQHF | TGTGCCAGCAGGGGACAGGGGGACCTAGTTGCCAATCAGCCCCAGCATTTT
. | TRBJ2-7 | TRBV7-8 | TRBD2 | CASSLSGINEQYF | TGTGCCAGCAGCCTTAGCGGGATCAACGAGCAGTACTTC
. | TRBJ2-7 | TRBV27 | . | CASSFGSTYEQYF | TGTGCCAGCAGTTTCGGGTCCACCTACGAGCAGTATTTC
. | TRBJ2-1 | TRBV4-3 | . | CASSQASRVNEQFF | TGCGCCAGCAGCCAAGCTTCCAGGGTCAATGAGCAGTTCTTC
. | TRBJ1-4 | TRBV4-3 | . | CASSQEWGENEKLFF | TGCGCCAGCAGCCAAGAATGGGGGGAAAATGAAAAACTGTTTTTT
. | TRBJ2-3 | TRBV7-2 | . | CASSPGGSLDTQYF | TGTGCCAGCAGCCCGGGCGGGTCCTTGGATACGCAGTATTTT
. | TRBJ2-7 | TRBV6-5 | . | CASSWDTKYEQYF | TGTGCCAGCAGCTGGGACACAAAATACGAGCAGTACTTC
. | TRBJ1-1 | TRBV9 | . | CASSPWGVNTEAFF | TGTGCCAGCAGCCCTTGGGGGGTGAACACTGAAGCTTTCTTT
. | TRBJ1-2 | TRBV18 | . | CASSPPLRYFYGYTF | TGTGCCAGCTCACCACCTCTCCGATACTTCTATGGCTACACCTTC
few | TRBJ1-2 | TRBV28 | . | CASSLWRTGKDGYTF | TGTGCCAGCAGTTTATGGCGAACAGGCAAAGATGGCTACACCTTC
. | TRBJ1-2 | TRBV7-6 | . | CASSLGTANYGYPF | TGTGCCAGCAGCTTAGGGACAGCGAACTATGGCTACCCCTTC
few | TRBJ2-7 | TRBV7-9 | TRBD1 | CATSGQSSYEQYF | TGTGCTACATCGGGACAGAGCTCCTACGAGCAGTACTTC
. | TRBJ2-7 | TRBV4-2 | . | CASSQEGGTHYEQYF | TGTGCCAGCAGCCAAGAGGGTGGGACACATTACGAGCAGTACTTC
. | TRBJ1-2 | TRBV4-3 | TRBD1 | CASSQDGHRGDGYTF | TGCGCCAGCAGCCAAGATGGACACAGGGGAGATGGCTACACCTTC
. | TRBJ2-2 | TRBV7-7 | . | CASSPYSNTGELFF | TGTGCTAGCAGCCCGTACTCGAACACCGGGGAGCTGTTTTTT
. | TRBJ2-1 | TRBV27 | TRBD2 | CASRHERGPNEQFF | TGTGCCAGCAGACATGAGCGGGGACCCAATGAGCAGTTCTTC
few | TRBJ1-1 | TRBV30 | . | CAPLVRGAGEAFF | TGTGCCCCCCTCGTTCGGGGGGCCGGTGAAGCTTTCTTT
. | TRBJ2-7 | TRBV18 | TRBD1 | CASSPGRQGYEQYF | TGTGCCAGCTCACCGGGCCGACAGGGGTACGAGCAGTACTTC
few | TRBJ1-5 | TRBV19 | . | CASFSTGKDQPQHF | TGTGCCAGTTTCTCAACAGGGAAGGATCAGCCCCAGCATTTT
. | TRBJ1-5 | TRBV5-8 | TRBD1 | CASRQQGLEQPQHF | TGTGCCAGCAGACAACAGGGGTTAGAACAGCCCCAGCATTTT
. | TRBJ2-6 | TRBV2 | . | CASSGQAVSGANVLTF | TGTGCCAGCAGTGGACAGGCGGTCTCTGGGGCCAACGTCCTGACTTTC
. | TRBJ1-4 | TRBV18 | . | CASSPGQATNEKLFF | TGTGCCAGCTCACCGGGGCAAGCAACTAATGAAAAACTGTTTTTT
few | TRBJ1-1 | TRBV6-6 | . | CASSYSKETEAFF | TGTGCCAGCAGTTACTCGAAGGAGACTGAAGCTTTCTTT
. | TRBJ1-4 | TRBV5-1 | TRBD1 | CASSPGTDNEKLFF | TGCGCCAGCAGCCCAGGGACAGATAATGAAAAACTGTTTTTT
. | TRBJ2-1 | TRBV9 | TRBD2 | CASTTLAGSYNEQFF | TGTGCCAGTACCACACTAGCGGGAAGTTACAATGAGCAGTTCTTC
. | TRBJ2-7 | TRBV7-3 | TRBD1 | CASSPTGTGDYEQYF | TGTGCCAGCAGCCCTACCGGGACAGGCGACTACGAGCAGTACTTC
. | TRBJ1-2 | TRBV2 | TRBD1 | CASSGRRQGSAYGYTF | TGTGCCAGCAGCGGCCGCAGACAGGGGTCGGCCTATGGCTACACCTTC
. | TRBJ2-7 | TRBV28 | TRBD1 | CASSFPQDRDEQYF | TGTGCCAGCAGTTTTCCCCAAGACAGGGACGAGCAGTACTTC
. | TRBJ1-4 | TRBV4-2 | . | CASSQTGQEKLFF | TGTGCCAGCAGCCAAACAGGGCAAGAAAAACTGTTTTTT
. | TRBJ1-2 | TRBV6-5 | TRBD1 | CASSYRQGAGYGYTF | TGTGCCAGCAGTTACCGTCAGGGGGCTGGCTATGGCTACACCTTC
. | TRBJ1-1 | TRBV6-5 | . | CASSYSNLLNTEAFF | TGTGCCAGCAGTTACTCGAATTTACTAAACACTGAAGCTTTCTTT
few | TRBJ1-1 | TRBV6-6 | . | CASRRDSSGNTEAFF | TGTGCCAGCAGACGGGACTCCTCCGGGAACACTGAAGCTTTCTTT
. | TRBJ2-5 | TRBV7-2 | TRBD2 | CASSNPGVAGVRETQYF | TGTGCCAGCAGCAACCCCGGGGTAGCGGGAGTTCGGGAGACCCAGTACTTC
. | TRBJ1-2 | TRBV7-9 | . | CASSSRTDHGYTF | TGTGCCAGCAGCTCAAGGACAGATCATGGCTACACCTTC
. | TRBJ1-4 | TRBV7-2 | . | CASSLDGNMGLGEKLFF | TGTGCCAGCAGCTTAGATGGTAATATGGGACTGGGTGAAAAACTGTTTTTT
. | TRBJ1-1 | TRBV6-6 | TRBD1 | CASILDRGETEAFF | TGTGCCAGCATCCTTGACAGGGGTGAAACTGAAGCTTTCTTT
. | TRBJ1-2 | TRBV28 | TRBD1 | CASSFDGTGRDYTF | TGTGCCAGCAGTTTCGACGGGACAGGACGTGACTACACCTTC
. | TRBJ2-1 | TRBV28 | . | CASTPIAPHKPPYNEQFF | TGTGCCAGCACCCCGATCGCTCCCCATAAGCCGCCTTACAATGAGCAGTTCTTC
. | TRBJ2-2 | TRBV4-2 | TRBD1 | CASMGQITGELFF | TGTGCCAGCATGGGACAGATCACCGGGGAGCTGTTTTTT
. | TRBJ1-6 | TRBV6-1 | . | CASSESQGRDSPLNF | TGTGCCAGCAGTGAAAGCCAAGGGAGGGATTCACCCCTCAACTTT
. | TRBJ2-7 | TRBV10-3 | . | CAISGGGRTYEQYF | TGTGCCATCAGTGGGGGGGGGCGGACCTACGAGCAGTACTTC
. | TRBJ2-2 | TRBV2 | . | CASSESGGGELFF | TGTGCCAGCAGTGAGAGTGGCGGCGGGGAGCTGTTTTTT
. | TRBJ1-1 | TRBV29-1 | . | CSVDEGNTEAFF | TGCAGCGTTGACGAGGGGAACACTGAAGCTTTCTTT